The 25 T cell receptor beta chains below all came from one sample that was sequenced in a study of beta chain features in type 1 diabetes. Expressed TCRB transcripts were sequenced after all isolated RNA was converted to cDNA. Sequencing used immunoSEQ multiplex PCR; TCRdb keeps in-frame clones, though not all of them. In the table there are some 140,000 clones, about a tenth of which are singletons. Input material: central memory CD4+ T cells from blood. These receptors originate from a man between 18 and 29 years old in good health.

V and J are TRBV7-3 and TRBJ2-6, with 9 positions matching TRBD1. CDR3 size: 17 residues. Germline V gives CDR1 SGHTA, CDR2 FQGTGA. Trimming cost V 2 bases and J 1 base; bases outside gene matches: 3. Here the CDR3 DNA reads TGTGCCAGCAGCTTAGGGACAGGGAAGTCTGGGGCCAACGTCCTGACTTTC. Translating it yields CASSLGTGKSGANVLTF.

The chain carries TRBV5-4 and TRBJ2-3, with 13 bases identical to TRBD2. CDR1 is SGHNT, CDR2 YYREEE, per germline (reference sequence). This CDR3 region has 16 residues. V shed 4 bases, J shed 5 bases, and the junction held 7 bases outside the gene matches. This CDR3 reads CASSGGLAGFVDTQYF. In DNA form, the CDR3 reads TGTGCCAGCAGCGGGGGACTAGCGGGGTTTGTAGATACGCAGTATTTT. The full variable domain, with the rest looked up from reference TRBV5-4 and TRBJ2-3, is ETGVTQSPTHLIKTRGQQVTLRCSSQSGHNTVSWYQQALGQGPQFIFQYYREEENGRGNFPPRFSGLQFPNYSSELNVNALELDDSALYLCASSGGLAGFVDTQYFGPGTRLTVL.

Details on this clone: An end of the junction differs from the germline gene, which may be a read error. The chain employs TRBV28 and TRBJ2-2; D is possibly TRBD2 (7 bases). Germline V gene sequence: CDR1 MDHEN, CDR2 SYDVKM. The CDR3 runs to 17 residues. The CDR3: CASSLLDSGGIPGDLFF. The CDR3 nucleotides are TGTGCCAGCAGTTTATTAGACTCGGGGGGCATCCCCGGGGATCTGTTTTTT.

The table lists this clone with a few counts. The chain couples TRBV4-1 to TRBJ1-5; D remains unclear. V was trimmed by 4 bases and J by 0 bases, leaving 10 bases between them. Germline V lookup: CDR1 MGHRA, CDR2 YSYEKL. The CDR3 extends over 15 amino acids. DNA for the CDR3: TGCGCCAGCAGCCGAGTTTTTAATAGCAATCAGCCCCAGCATTTT. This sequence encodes CASSRVFNSNQPQHF.

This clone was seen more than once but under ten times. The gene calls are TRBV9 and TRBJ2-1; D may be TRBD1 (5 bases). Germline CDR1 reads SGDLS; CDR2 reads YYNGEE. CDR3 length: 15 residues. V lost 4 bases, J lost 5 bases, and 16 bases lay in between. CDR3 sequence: CASSPTGPDNNEQFF. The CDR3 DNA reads TGTGCCAGCAGCCCCACCGGGCCGGACAACAATGAGCAGTTCTTC.

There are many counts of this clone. The CDR3 spells CASRGRDNEQFF. CDR3 sequence (DNA): TGTGCCAGCCGGGGGAGGGACAATGAGCAGTTCTTC. The V call is TRBV7-2, the J call TRBJ2-1, with 7 bases matching TRBD2. The CDR3 sequence is 12 residues long. CDR1 and CDR2 (germline): SGHTA, FQGNSA. Trimming removed 8 bases from V and 5 bases from J; junction bases left unmatched: 3.

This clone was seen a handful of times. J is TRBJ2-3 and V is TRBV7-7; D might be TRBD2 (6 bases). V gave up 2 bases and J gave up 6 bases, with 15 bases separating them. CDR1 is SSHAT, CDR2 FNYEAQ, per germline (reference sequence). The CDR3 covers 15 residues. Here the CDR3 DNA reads TGTGCCAGCAGCTTAAGCCTAGCGATGGGGGATACGCAGTATTTT. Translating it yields CASSLSLAMGDTQYF. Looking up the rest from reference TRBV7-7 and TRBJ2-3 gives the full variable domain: GAGVSQSPRYKVTKRGQDVTLRCDPISSHATLYWYQQALGQGPEFLTYFNYEAQPDKSGLPSDRFSAERPEGSISTLTIQRTEQRDSAMYRCASSLSLAMGDTQYFGPGTRLTVL.

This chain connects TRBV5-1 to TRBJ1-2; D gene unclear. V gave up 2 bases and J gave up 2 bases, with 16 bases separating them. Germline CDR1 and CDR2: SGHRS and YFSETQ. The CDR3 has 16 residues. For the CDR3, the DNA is TGCGCCAGCAGCTTTGACGGAACGCCCAGGAACTATGGCTACACCTTC. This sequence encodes CASSFDGTPRNYGYTF.

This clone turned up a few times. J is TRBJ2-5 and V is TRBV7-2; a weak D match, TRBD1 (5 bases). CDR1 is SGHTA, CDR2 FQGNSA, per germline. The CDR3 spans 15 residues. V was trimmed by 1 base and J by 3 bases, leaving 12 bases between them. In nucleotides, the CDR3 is TGTGCCAGCAGCTTAGGCTCAGGGTGGGAAGAGACCCAGTACTTC. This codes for CASSLGSGWEETQYF.

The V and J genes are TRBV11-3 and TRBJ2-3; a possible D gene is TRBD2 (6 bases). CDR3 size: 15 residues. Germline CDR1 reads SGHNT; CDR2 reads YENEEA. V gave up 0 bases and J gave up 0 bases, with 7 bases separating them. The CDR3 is CASSLDGGSTDTQYF. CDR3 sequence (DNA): TGTGCCAGCAGCTTAGATGGGGGGAGCACAGATACGCAGTATTTT.

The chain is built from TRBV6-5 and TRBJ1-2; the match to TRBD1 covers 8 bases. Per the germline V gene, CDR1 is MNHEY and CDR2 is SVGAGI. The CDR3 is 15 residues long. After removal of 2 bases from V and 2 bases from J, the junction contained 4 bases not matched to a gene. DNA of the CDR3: TGTGCCAGCAGTTACGGGGCAGGGGGCAACTATGGCTACACCTTC. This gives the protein CASSYGAGGNYGYTF.

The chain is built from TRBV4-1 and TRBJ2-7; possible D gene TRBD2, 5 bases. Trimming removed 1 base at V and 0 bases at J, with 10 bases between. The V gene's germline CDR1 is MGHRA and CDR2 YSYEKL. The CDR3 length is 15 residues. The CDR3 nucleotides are TGCGCCAGCAGCCAAGGGCCGGGATTCTCCTACGAGCAGTACTTC. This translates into CASSQGPGFSYEQYF.

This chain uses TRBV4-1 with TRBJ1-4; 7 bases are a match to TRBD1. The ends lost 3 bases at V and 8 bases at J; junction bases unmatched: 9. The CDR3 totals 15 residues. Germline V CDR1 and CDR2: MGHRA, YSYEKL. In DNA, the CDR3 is TGCGCCAGCAGCCATGGTGACAGGGTGGGGGAAAAACTGTTTTTT. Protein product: CASSHGDRVGEKLFF.

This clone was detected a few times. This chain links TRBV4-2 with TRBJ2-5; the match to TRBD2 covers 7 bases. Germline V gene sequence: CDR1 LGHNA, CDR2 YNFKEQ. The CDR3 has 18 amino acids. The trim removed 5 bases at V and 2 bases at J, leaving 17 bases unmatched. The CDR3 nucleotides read TGTGCCAGCAGCTTCGGGAGCGGGGCCGGGGGTATACAAGAGACCCAGTACTTC. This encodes CASSFGSGAGGIQETQYF.

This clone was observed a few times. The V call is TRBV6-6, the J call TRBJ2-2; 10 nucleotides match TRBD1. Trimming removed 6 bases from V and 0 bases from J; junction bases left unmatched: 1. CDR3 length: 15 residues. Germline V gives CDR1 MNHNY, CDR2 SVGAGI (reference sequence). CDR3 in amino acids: CASRGQGANTGELFF. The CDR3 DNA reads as TGTGCCAGCAGAGGACAGGGGGCGAACACCGGGGAGCTGTTTTTT.

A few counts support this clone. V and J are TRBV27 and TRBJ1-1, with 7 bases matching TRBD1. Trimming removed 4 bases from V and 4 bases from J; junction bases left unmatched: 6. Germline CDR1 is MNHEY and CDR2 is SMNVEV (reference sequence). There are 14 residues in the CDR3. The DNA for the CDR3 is TGTGCCAGCAGTTCCCCATCAGGGGGCACTGAAGCTTTCTTT. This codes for CASSSPSGGTEAFF.

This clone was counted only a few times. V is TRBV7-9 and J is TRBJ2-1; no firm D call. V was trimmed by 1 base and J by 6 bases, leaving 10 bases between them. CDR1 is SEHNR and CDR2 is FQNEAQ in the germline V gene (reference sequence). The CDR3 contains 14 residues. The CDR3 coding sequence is TGTGCCAGCAGCTTAGGGGCCCTCTCCAATGAGCAGTTCTTC. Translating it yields CASSLGALSNEQFF.

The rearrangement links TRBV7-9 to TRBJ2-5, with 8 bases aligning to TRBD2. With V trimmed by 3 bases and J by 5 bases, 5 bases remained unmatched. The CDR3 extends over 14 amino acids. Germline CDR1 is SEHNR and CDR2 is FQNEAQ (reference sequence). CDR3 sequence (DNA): TGTGCCAGCAGCTTCGCGGGGGGCCATGAGACCCAGTACTTC. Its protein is CASSFAGGHETQYF.

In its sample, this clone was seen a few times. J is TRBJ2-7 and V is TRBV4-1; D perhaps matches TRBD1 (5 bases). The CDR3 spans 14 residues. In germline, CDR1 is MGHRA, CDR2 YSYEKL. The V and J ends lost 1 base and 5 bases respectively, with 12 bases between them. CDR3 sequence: CASSQGSPGNEQYF. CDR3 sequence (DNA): TGCGCCAGCAGCCAAGGGTCACCAGGGAACGAGCAGTACTTC.

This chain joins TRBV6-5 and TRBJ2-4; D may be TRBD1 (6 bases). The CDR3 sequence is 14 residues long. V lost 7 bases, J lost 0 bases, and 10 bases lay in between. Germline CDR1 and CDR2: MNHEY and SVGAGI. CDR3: CASMWGLAKNIQYF. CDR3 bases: TGTGCCAGCATGTGGGGGCTAGCCAAAAACATTCAGTACTTC.

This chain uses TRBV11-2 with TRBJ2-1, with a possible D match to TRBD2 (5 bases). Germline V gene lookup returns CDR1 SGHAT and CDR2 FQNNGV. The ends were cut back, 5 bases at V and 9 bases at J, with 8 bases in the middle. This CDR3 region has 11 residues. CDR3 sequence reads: CASSAGGEQFF. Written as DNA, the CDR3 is TGTGCCAGCAGCGCGGGCGGTGAGCAGTTCTTC.

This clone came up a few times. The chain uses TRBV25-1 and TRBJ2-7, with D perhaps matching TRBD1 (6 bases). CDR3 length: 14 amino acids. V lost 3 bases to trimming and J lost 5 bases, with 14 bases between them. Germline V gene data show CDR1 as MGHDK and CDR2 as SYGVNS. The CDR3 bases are TGTGCCAGCAGTGAGGGCGACAGGCTAAACGAGCAGTACTTC. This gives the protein CASSEGDRLNEQYF.

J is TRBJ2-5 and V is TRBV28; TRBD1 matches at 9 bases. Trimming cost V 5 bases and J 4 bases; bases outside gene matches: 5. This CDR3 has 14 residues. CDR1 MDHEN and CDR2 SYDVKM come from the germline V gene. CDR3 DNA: TGTGCCAGCAGTGGTACAGGGGGCCGAGAGACCCAGTACTTC. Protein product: CASSGTGGRETQYF.

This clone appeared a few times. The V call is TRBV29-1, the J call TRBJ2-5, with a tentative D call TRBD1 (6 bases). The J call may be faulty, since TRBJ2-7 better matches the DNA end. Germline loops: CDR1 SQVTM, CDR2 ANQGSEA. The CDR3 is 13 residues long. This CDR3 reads CSVALDRDYEQYF. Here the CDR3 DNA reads TGCAGCGTTGCGTTGGACAGAGATTACGAGCAGTACTTC.

The DNA of the CDR3 is TGTGCCAGCAGCGCCGATGTCGAGGCGGGAGAGCAGTACTTC. Translating gives CASSADVEAGEQYF. The chain combines TRBV9 with TRBJ2-5; 7 bases align to TRBD2. This CDR3 spans 14 amino acids. The V segment lost 3 bases and the J segment 11 bases; nucleotides outside the gene matches: 13. Per germline, CDR1 SGDLS and CDR2 YYNGEE. The full variable domain, completed using reference TRBV9 and TRBJ2-5, is DSGVTQTPKHLITATGQRVTLRCSPRSGDLSVYWYQQSLDQGLQFLIQYYNGEERAKGNILERFSAQQFPDLHSELNLSSLELGDSALYFCASSADVEAGEQYFGPGTRLLVL.